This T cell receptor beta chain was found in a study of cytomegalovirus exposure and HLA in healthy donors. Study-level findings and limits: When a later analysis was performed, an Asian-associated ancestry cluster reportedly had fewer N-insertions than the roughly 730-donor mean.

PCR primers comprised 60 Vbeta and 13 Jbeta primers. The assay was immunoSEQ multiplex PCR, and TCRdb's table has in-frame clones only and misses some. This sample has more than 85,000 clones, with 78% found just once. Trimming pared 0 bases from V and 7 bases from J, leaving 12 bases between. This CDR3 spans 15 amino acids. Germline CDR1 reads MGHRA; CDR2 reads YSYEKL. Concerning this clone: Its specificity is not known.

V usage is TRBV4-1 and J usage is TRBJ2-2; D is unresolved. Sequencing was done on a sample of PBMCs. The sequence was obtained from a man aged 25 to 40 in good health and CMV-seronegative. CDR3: CASSQELDFNGELFF. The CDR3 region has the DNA TGCGCCAGCAGCCAAGAGCTAGACTTTAACGGGGAGCTGTTTTTT.